These 28 T cell receptor beta chains share one sample of origin, sequenced in a study of T cells in Graves' hyperthyroidism and ophthalmopathy. Amplified regions were TCR beta CDR3 sequences from RNA transcripts. The HTBI set primed first-round TCR CDR3 RT-PCR. TCRdb fed the multiplex PCR reads into MiXCR, producing one record per CDR3 protein. The sample shows approximately 380,000 distinct CDR3 sequences, over 12% of them seen only once. Sample: blood. Receptors originate from a man aged 50-60 years with Graves' ophthalmopathy.

The rearrangement joins TRBV5-8 to TRBJ1-2, with no clear D. The germline gives CDR1 SGHTS, CDR2 YDEGEE. Between the trimmed V and J ends, which lost 3 bases and 0 bases, there was a span of 15 bases. This CDR3 region has 16 residues. The CDR3 DNA reads TGTGCCAGCAGCTCCCTGCCGGCAGCAGCTAACTATGGCTACACCTTC. It codes for CASSSLPAAANYGYTF. The full variable domain, in which reference TRBV5-8 and TRBJ1-2 provide the parts outside the CDR3, is EAGVTQSPTHLIKTRGQQATLRCSPISGHTSVYWYQQALGLGLQFLLWYDEGEERNRGNFPPRFSGRQFPNYSSELNVNALELEDSALYLCASSSLPAAANYGYTFGSGTRLTVV.

This clonotype occurred many times. The rearrangement uses TRBV30 and TRBJ2-1; D is ambiguous. This CDR3 has 10 amino acids. V shed 1 base and J shed 8 bases, with 3 bases lying between them. In germline, CDR1 is GTSNPN, CDR2 SVGIG (reference sequence). DNA for the CDR3: TGTGCCTGGAGTGCTGATGAGCAGTTCTTC. The encoded protein is CAWSADEQFF.

The chain recombines TRBV5-4 with TRBJ2-7; D might be TRBD2 (5 bases). This CDR3 is 13 amino acids long. Germline CDR1 is SGHNT and CDR2 is YYREEE (reference sequence). Trimming removed 2 bases at V and 5 bases at J, with 11 bases between. For the CDR3, the DNA is TGTGCCAGCAGCTTCCCCGCGAGGGACGAGCAGTACTTC. Translation: CASSFPARDEQYF.

This clonotype was recorded many times. This chain's CDR3 is CASSFPGTSGRVYEQYF. The CDR3 DNA reads TGTGCCAGCAGTTTCCCCGGGACTAGCGGGAGGGTCTACGAGCAGTACTTC. The chain recombines TRBV28 with TRBJ2-7; 16 bases map to TRBD2. The CDR3 loop spans 17 amino acids. V trimming: 3 bases; J trimming: 3 bases; junction bases outside the gene matches: 5. Germline loops: CDR1 MDHEN, CDR2 SYDVKM.

This clonotype has a handful of counts. The rearrangement links TRBV5-1 to TRBJ2-1; 9 positions agree with TRBD1. From germline, CDR1 is SGHRS and CDR2 YFSETQ. J lost 6 bases, V lost 4 bases, and 14 bases had no gene match. This CDR3 is built from 17 residues. CDR3 region: CASSHAYGLTGGNEQFF. The DNA for the CDR3 is TGCGCCAGCAGCCACGCATATGGGTTGACAGGGGGCAATGAGCAGTTCTTC.

This clonotype has a count of ten or more. The chain couples TRBV27 to TRBJ2-1, with 11 bases that match TRBD2. V gave up 5 bases and J gave up 7 bases; unmatched junction bases: 10. The CDR3 consists of 16 residues. CDR1 and CDR2 (germline): MNHEY, SMNVEV (reference sequence). The DNA of the CDR3 is TGTGCCAGCAGTCAACCACTAGCGGGAGTTGGGAATGAGCAGTTCTTC. Encoded protein: CASSQPLAGVGNEQFF.

J is TRBJ1-2 and V is TRBV10-3; TRBD1 agrees at 8 bases. The V gene's germline CDR1 is ENHRY and CDR2 SYGVKD. This CDR3 is built from 12 residues. Trimming cost V 3 bases and J 13 bases; bases outside gene matches: 7. The CDR3 DNA is TGTGCCATCAGTGACTCGACAGGGGCCAGCACCTTC. It codes for CAISDSTGASTF.

CDR3 nucleotides: TGTGCCGGCATCCCCCCCCGCCCCGACAGGGGGGGAACAGATACGCAGTATTTT. Translated: CAGIPPRPDRGGTDTQYF. The genes are TRBV7-9 and TRBJ2-3; TRBD1 matches 9 bases. Germline trimming cut 11 bases from V and 3 bases from J; bases unmatched to any gene: 21. The CDR3 runs to 18 residues. Germline loops: CDR1 SEHNR, CDR2 FQNEAQ (reference sequence). The full variable domain, its missing parts supplied by reference TRBV7-9 and TRBJ2-3, is DTGVSQNPRHKITKRGQNVTFRCDPISEHNRLYWYRQTLGQGPEFLTYFQNEAQLEKSRLLSDRFSAERPKGSFSTLEIQRTEQGDSAMYLCAGIPPRPDRGGTDTQYFGPGTRLTVL.

This clonotype was counted ten times or more. The gene calls are TRBV4-2 and TRBJ2-1; 11 nucleotides line up with TRBD2. This CDR3 region has 15 residues. Losses at the gene ends were 3 bases for V and 4 bases for J; bases not matched to a gene: 2. Germline lookup yields CDR1 LGHNA and CDR2 YNFKEQ. The CDR3 DNA sequence: TGTGCCAGCAGCCAGGGGACTAGCGGTTACAATGAGCAGTTCTTC. Residues: CASSQGTSGYNEQFF.

At least ten counts were recorded for this clonotype. The CDR3, as DNA: TGTGCCAGCAGGGACCGGGATTCCGGGAAAGAGACCCAGTACTTC. It encodes CASRDRDSGKETQYF. V usage is TRBV2 and J usage is TRBJ2-5, with a possible D match to TRBD2 (5 bases). Germline values: CDR1 SNHLY, CDR2 FYNNEI. The V end was cut by 6 bases, the J end by 3 bases, with 17 bases between. The CDR3 is 15 amino acids.

This clonotype was seen repeatedly, ten times or more. The chain couples TRBV2 to TRBJ1-4, with a possible D match to TRBD1 (5 bases). Germline CDR1 is SNHLY and CDR2 is FYNNEI. V was pared by 6 bases and J by 7 bases, with 18 bases between. This CDR3 is 15 amino acids long. The CDR3, as DNA: TGTGCCAGCAGACTTAGACAGCTTCGGGGTGAAAAACTGTTTTTT. Protein product: CASRLRQLRGEKLFF.

This clonotype was recorded once. A clone one base away is much larger, so this may be a read error. The rearrangement links TRBV24-1 to TRBJ2-1, with TRBD2 matching over 9 bases. The V segment lost 4 bases and the J segment 6 bases; nucleotides outside the gene matches: 6. Germline V gene data show CDR1 as KGHDR and CDR2 as SFDVKD. This CDR3 is built from 15 residues. Written as DNA, the CDR3 is TGTGCCACCAGTGAGCCGGGACTAGCCAGCAATGAGCAGTTCTTC. Translated: CATSEPGLASNEQFF.

This clonotype was seen repeatedly, ten times or more. V is TRBV30 and J is TRBJ2-7; D is unclear. The germline CDR1 and CDR2 sequences are GTSNPN and SVGIG (reference sequence). V was pared by 5 bases and J by 3 bases, with 8 bases between. The CDR3 sequence is 11 residues long. CDR3 sequence (DNA): TGTGCCTGGGCCTTATTCTACGAGCAGTACTTC. Its protein is CAWALFYEQYF.

This clonotype was observed many times. This chain joins TRBV2 and TRBJ2-5; D possibly corresponds to TRBD2 (6 bases). V lost 7 bases and J lost 5, with 11 bases in between. The CDR3 consists of 12 residues. CDR1 is SNHLY, CDR2 FYNNEI, per germline. The CDR3 nucleotides are TGTGCCAGCACGGCGGGGTTCGAGACCCAGTACTTC. This translates into CASTAGFETQYF.

This clonotype was seen more than once but under ten times. V is TRBV20-1 and J is TRBJ2-5, with 9 bases aligning to TRBD1. The V gene end was trimmed by 1 base and the J gene end by 2 bases; junction bases not matched to a gene: 8. The CDR3 extends over 16 amino acids. Germline CDR1 reads DFQATT; CDR2 reads SNEGSKA (reference sequence). CDR3 nucleotide sequence: TGCAGTGCTAGAGGAATCGGACAGGGGAAACAAGAGACCCAGTACTTC. Protein sequence: CSARGIGQGKQETQYF.

This clonotype showed up just a few times. The chain links TRBV28 to TRBJ2-7; 11 nucleotides align to TRBD1. Germline V gene sequence: CDR1 MDHEN, CDR2 SYDVKM. The V gene end was trimmed by 6 bases and the J gene end by 5 bases; junction bases not matched to a gene: 9. The CDR3 is 15 residues long. The CDR3: CASRFGTGGINEQYF. CDR3 coding DNA: TGTGCCAGCAGGTTCGGGACAGGGGGTATCAACGAGCAGTACTTC.

Ten or more counts support this clonotype. The chain couples TRBV30 to TRBJ1-1; possibly TRBD1 for D (5 bases). Trimming removed 8 bases at V and 4 bases at J, with 11 bases between. Germline values: CDR1 GTSNPN, CDR2 SVGIG (reference sequence). The CDR3 is made up of 11 amino acids. CDR3 bases: TGTGCCAAGCTGGGGCGCACTGAAGCTTTCTTT. It translates to CAKLGRTEAFF. Full variable domain (missing parts from reference TRBV30 and TRBJ1-1): SQTIHQWPATLVQPVGSPLSLECTVEGTSNPNLYWYRQAAGRGLQLLFYSVGIGQISSEVPQNLSASRPQDRQFILSSKKLLLSDSGFYLCAKLGRTEAFFGQGTRLTVV.

This clonotype has more than one count but fewer than ten. The rearrangement uses TRBV29-1 and TRBJ2-5; D might be TRBD1 (6 bases). Germline lookup yields CDR1 SQVTM and CDR2 ANQGSEA. CDR3 length: 17 amino acids. V lost 1 base and J 0 bases, leaving 18 bases between the germline ends. The CDR3 region has the DNA TGCAGCGTTGAAGTGGAGGACAGATTTTGGTACCAAGAGACCCAGTACTTC. As protein: CSVEVEDRFWYQETQYF.

This clonotype came up many times. The chain joins TRBV10-3 to TRBJ1-5; D may be TRBD1 (6 bases). From germline, CDR1 is ENHRY and CDR2 SYGVKD. The CDR3 covers 15 residues. The V end lost 3 bases, the J end lost 2 bases, and 11 bases lay between the germline ends. For the CDR3, the DNA is TGTGCCATCAGTGAAGGGGGAGATGGCAATCAGCCCCAGCATTTT. It is translated as CAISEGGDGNQPQHF.

This clonotype was counted between two and nine times. This sequence joins TRBV6-2 or TRBV6-3 and TRBJ2-7; 8 nucleotides align to TRBD2. Per the germline V gene, CDR1 is MNHEY and CDR2 is SVGEGT. Unmatched junction bases numbered 5, after V lost 5 bases and J lost 5 bases. The CDR3 covers 13 residues. The CDR3 bases are TGTGCCAGCAGTGGGACTAGAACCCACGAGCAGTACTTC. Amino acids: CASSGTRTHEQYF.

This sequence joins TRBV19 and TRBJ2-1; TRBD2 aligns across 11 bases. The CDR3 totals 18 residues. With V trimmed by 4 bases and J by 4 bases, 12 bases remained unmatched. CDR1 is LNHDA and CDR2 is SQIVND in the germline V gene (reference sequence). The CDR3 protein is CASSRGSSGRTQYNEQFF. The CDR3, as DNA: TGTGCCAGTAGTAGGGGATCTAGCGGGAGGACCCAGTACAATGAGCAGTTCTTC.

This clonotype was recorded many times. This chain uses TRBV7-9 with TRBJ1-5, with unresolved D. V was trimmed by 5 bases and J by 7 bases, leaving 12 bases between them. The CDR3 spans 13 residues. Germline V gene data show CDR1 as SEHNR and CDR2 as FQNEAQ (reference sequence). As DNA, the CDR3 is TGTGCCAGCAGCCCCACCGCGTTCCAGCCCCAGCATTTT. Translating it yields CASSPTAFQPQHF.

This clonotype has at least ten counts. The chain combines TRBV27 with TRBJ1-1; 7 bases fit TRBD1. The ends lost 8 bases at V and 1 base at J; junction bases unmatched: 7. Germline CDR1 is MNHEY and CDR2 is SMNVEV (reference sequence). This CDR3 has 14 amino acids. The CDR3 region is CASGPRGKNTEAFF. The DNA for the CDR3 is TGTGCCAGCGGACCCAGGGGGAAGAACACTGAAGCTTTCTTT.

The sample holds many counts of this clonotype. The chain combines TRBV24-1 with TRBJ2-7; 15 bases fit TRBD2. V lost 4 bases and J lost 6; bases outside the gene matches: 9. The germline gives CDR1 KGHDR, CDR2 SFDVKD. The CDR3 has 17 residues. The CDR3 region has the DNA TGTGCCACCAGTGAACCTGGACTAGCGGGAGGGAAGCGCGAGCAGTACTTC. Amino acids: CATSEPGLAGGKREQYF.

This clonotype has at least ten counts. The gene calls are TRBV5-1 and TRBJ2-5, with D possibly being TRBD2 (6 bases). Germline CDR1 and CDR2: SGHRS and YFSETQ. The CDR3 has 14 amino acids. Trimming left V 2 bases short and J 5 bases short, with 13 bases between. Here the CDR3 reads CASSFGGRTETQYF. The CDR3 bases are TGCGCCAGCAGCTTTGGTGGGAGGACGGAGACCCAGTACTTC.

This clonotype was seen only a few times. V gene TRBV6-1 combines with J gene TRBJ2-6; D possibly uses TRBD1 or TRBD2 (6 bases each). The CDR3 runs to 16 residues. Trimming took 5 bases from V and 2 from J, leaving 13 bases between them. Germline loops: CDR1 MNHNS, CDR2 SASEGT. For the CDR3, the DNA is TGTGCCAGCAGTTACGGTAGGGGGGCTGGGGCCAACGTCCTGACTTTC. Its protein product is CASSYGRGAGANVLTF.

This clonotype was detected a few times. V and J are TRBV3-1 and TRBJ1-2, with D unclear. The CDR3 is made up of 15 amino acids. Germline V gives CDR1 LGHDT, CDR2 YNNKEL (reference sequence). V was clipped by 5 bases and J by 5 bases, with 18 bases between them. CDR3 sequence (DNA): TGTGCCAGCAGCTTCCGCGCCGGGAATGTTTATGGCTACACCTTC. This codes for CASSFRAGNVYGYTF. Complete variable domain (other parts from reference TRBV3-1 and TRBJ1-2): DTAVSQTPKYLVTQMGNDKSIKCEQNLGHDTMYWYKQDSKKFLKIMFSYNNKELIINETVPNRFSPKSPDKAHLNLHINSLELGDSAVYFCASSFRAGNVYGYTFGSGTRLTVV.

The rearrangement links TRBV12-3 or TRBV12-4 to TRBJ2-1; a weak D match, TRBD1 (5 bases). There are 15 residues in the CDR3. The V gene lost 5 bases and the J gene lost 3 bases, with 14 bases spanning the gap. The CDR3 region is CASSPLAGNYNEQFF. For the CDR3, the DNA is TGTGCCAGCAGTCCACTGGCAGGGAACTACAATGAGCAGTTCTTC.